These 10 T cell receptor beta chains were sequenced from one sample in a study of patients and donors after allogeneic stem cell transplantation. TCRdb fed the RT-PCR reads into MiXCR, producing one record per CDR3 protein. This table has about a million distinct CDR3 sequences, about 20% appearing once. The sample comprised blood, either unsorted or a sorted T cell fraction (not recorded which). These receptors were collected from a human donor who was either an allogeneic HSCT recipient or a stem cell or donor lymphocyte infusion donor (not recorded which). It is not recorded whose cells these are; they may come from a transplant donor.

This clonotype was picked up a small number of times. J is TRBJ2-7 and V is TRBV20-1, with TRBD1 matching over 9 bases. CDR3 length equals 14 residues. CDR1 is DFQATT and CDR2 is SNEGSKA in the germline V gene (reference sequence). After removal of 3 bases from V and 5 bases from J, the junction contained 8 bases not matched to a gene. CDR3 nucleotides: TGCAGTGCTAGGTTGGGACAGGGTATCAACGAGCAGTACTTC. Its translation is CSARLGQGINEQYF.

This clonotype was detected a few times. This chain links TRBV14 with TRBJ2-1; TRBD2 agrees at 7 bases. The CDR3 is 16 residues long. CDR1 is SGHDN, CDR2 FVKESK, per germline. Trimming removed 4 bases from V and 4 bases from J; junction bases left unmatched: 10. The CDR3 sequence is CASSPSGGRAYNEQFF. The CDR3 DNA is TGTGCCAGCAGCCCCAGCGGAGGGAGGGCATACAATGAGCAGTTCTTC. The variable domain in full, completed from reference TRBV14 and TRBJ2-1, reads EAGVTQFPSHSVIEKGQTVTLRCDPISGHDNLYWYRRVMGKEIKFLLHFVKESKQDESGMPNNRFLAERTGGTYSTLKVQPAELEDSGVYFCASSPSGGRAYNEQFFGPGTRLTVL.

This clonotype was seen more than once but under ten times. The chain links TRBV7-6 to TRBJ2-7; D is unclear. This CDR3 is 14 amino acids long. Looked up from germline, CDR1 is SGHVS and CDR2 is FNYEAQ. The V end lost 2 bases, the J end lost 5 bases, and 13 bases lay between the germline ends. The CDR3 loop is CASSLTEAIHEQYF. For the CDR3, the DNA is TGTGCCAGCAGCTTAACCGAGGCAATCCACGAGCAGTACTTC.

V gene TRBV18 combines with J gene TRBJ2-7, with a tentative D call TRBD1 (7 bases). Germline V gives CDR1 KGHSH, CDR2 LQKENI. V shed 4 bases and J shed 7 bases, with 20 bases lying between them. The CDR3 consists of 15 residues. This CDR3 reads CASSLRDSGLGEQYF. The CDR3 nucleotides are TGTGCCAGCTCACTCCGGGACAGCGGGTTAGGGGAGCAGTACTTC.

This CDR3 is CSASSREGSTEAFF. CDR3 nucleotides: TGCAGTGCTTCCTCCAGGGAAGGATCCACTGAAGCTTTCTTT. The chain uses TRBV20-1 and TRBJ1-1; tentative D call: TRBD1 (5 bases). Trimming pared 5 bases from V and 4 bases from J, leaving 17 bases between. This CDR3 is 14 amino acids long. Germline V gene lookup returns CDR1 DFQATT and CDR2 SNEGSKA (reference sequence).

A few counts support this clonotype. V usage is TRBV7-2 and J usage is TRBJ2-7; 8 nucleotides agree with TRBD2. V lost 1 base and J lost 2; bases outside the gene matches: 7. CDR1 and CDR2 from the germline V gene are SGHTA and FQGNSA. The CDR3 sequence is 16 residues long. CDR3 loop: CASSLDGSGVPYEQYF. The CDR3, as DNA: TGTGCCAGCAGCTTAGATGGTAGCGGGGTGCCCTACGAGCAGTACTTC.

The chain carries TRBV5-1 and TRBJ2-7; D possibly uses TRBD1 or TRBD2 (5 bases each). CDR3 length equals 14 residues. V lost 4 bases and J lost 2, with 13 bases in between. CDR1 is SGHRS and CDR2 is YFSETQ in the germline V gene. The CDR3 region has the DNA TGCGCCAGCAGCCCTTCGAGGGGTACCTACGAGCAGTACTTC. It yields the protein CASSPSRGTYEQYF.

The chain has TRBV3-1 and TRBJ2-7; D is possibly TRBD1 (5 bases). The CDR3 runs to 15 residues. The V end lost 2 bases, the J end lost 2 bases, and 13 bases lay between the germline ends. In germline, CDR1 is LGHDT, CDR2 YNNKEL (reference sequence). The CDR3 DNA follows: TGTGCCAGCAGCCAATGTGACAGTCCACCCTACGAGCAGTACTTC. This encodes CASSQCDSPPYEQYF.

This clonotype was detected ten times or more. The chain couples TRBV4-2 to TRBJ2-7; 8 bases are shared with TRBD1. Losses at the gene ends were 0 bases for V and 3 bases for J; bases not matched to a gene: 7. Germline V gives CDR1 LGHNA, CDR2 YNFKEQ. The CDR3 extends over 16 amino acids. CDR3: CASSQDIGQGYYEQYF. Written as DNA, the CDR3 is TGTGCCAGCAGCCAAGATATCGGACAGGGATACTACGAGCAGTACTTC.

This chain uses TRBV20-1 with TRBJ1-1; no reliable D call. This CDR3 is built from 13 residues. The V and J ends lost 6 bases and 7 bases respectively, with 18 bases between them. From germline, CDR1 is DFQATT and CDR2 SNEGSKA (reference sequence). DNA of the CDR3: TGCAGTGCGCACGACCCATACCTCTTTGAAGCTTTCTTT. This sequence encodes CSAHDPYLFEAFF.